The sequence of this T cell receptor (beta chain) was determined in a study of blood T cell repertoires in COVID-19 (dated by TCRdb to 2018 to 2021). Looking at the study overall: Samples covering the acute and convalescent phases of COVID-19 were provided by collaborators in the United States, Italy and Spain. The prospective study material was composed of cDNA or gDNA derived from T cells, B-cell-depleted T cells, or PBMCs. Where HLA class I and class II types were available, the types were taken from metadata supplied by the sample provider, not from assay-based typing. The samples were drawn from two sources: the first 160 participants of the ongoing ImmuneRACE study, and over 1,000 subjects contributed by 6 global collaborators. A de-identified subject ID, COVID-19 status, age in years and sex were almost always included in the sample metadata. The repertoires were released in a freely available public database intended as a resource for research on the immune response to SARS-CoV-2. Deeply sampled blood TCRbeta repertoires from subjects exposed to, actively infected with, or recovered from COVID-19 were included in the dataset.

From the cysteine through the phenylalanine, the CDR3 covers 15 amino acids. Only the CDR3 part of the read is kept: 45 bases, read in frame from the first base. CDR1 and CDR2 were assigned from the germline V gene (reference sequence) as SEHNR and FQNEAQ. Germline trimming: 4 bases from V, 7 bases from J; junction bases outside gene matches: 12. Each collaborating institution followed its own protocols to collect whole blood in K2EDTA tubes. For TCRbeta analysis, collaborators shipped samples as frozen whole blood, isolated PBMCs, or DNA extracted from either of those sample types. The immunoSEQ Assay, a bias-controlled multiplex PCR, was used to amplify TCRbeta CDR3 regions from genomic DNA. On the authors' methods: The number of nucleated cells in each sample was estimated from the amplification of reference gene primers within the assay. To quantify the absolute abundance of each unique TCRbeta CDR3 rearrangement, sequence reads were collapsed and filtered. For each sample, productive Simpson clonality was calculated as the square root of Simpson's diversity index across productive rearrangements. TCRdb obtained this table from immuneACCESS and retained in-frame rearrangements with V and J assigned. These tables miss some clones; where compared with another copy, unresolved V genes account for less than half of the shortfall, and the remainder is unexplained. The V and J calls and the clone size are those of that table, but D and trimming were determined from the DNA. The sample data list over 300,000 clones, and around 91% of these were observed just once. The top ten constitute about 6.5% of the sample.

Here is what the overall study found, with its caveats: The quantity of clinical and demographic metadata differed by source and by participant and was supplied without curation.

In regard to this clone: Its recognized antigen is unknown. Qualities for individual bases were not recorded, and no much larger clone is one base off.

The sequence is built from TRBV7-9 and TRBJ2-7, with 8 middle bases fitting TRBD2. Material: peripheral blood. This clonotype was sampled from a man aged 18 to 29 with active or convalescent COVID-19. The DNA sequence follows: TGTGCCAGCAGCTCCGAACCGGGACTAGTATGGGAGCAGTACTTC. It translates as CASSSEPGLVWEQYF.